This TCR beta chain was sequenced for a study of a mutant IDH1 vaccine in newly diagnosed glioma. There are 14 residues in the CDR3. In germline, CDR1 is MNHNS, CDR2 SASEGT. V was clipped by 3 bases and J by 6 bases; unmatched bases: 6. Time point defined: baseline, week 1 (first vaccination visit). Sample treatment: pre-vaccination baseline after standard-of-care therapy. The donors' diagnosis was new WHO grade 3 or 4 astrocytoma that was IDH1-mutant and ATRX-lost. TCRdb's table, derived via immunoSEQ multiplex PCR, lists solely in-frame clones and lacks some. The table includes 80,000 to 100,000 clones, roughly 75% detected once.

V is TRBV6-1 and J is TRBJ2-7, with 9 bases lining up with TRBD2. This TCR came from a man between 40 and 49 years old with glioma. The starting material was PBMCs, obtained from a glioma patient treated with radiotherapy, temozolomide or both. The CDR3 here is CASSESVRGGEQYF. The CDR3 nucleotides read TGTGCCAGCAGTGAGTCAGTGCGGGGGGGCGAGCAGTACTTC.